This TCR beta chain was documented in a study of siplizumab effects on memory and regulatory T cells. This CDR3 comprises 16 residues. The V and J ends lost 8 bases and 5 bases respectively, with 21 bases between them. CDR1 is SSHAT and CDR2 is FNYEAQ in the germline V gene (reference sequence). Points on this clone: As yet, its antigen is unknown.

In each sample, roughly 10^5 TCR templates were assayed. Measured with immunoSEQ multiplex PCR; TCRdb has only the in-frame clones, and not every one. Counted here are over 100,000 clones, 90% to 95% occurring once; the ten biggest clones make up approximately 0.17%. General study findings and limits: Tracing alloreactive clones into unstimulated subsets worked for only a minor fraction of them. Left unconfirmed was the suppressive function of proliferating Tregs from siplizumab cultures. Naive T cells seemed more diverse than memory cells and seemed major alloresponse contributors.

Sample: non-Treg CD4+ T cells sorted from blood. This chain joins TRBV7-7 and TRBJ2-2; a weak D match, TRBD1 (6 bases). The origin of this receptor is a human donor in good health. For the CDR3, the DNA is TGTGCCAGCGCTCCCCCCGGGACACATCTTACCGGGGAGCTGTTTTTT. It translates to CASAPPGTHLTGELFF.